This T cell receptor beta chain comes out of a study of OX40 agonist ivuxolimab in advanced cancers. Only in-frame clones appear in the TCRdb table, and some are missing; sequencing was by immunoSEQ multiplex PCR. The sample has tens of thousands of clones; more than 70% are singletons. The ends were cut back, 9 bases at V and 0 bases at J, with 20 bases in the middle. Germline V lookup: CDR1 MNHEY, CDR2 SMNVEV (reference sequence). The CDR3 has 16 amino acids. V and J are TRBV27 and TRBJ1-2; D gene uncertain. Sequencing was performed on CD4+ or CD8+ T cells sorted from blood, taken in a trial of the OX40 agonist ivuxolimab. The TCR originated in an adult with an advanced solid tumor such as melanoma, head and neck, liver or kidney cancer. The CDR3 region is CASRTPARASNYGYTF. DNA for the CDR3: TGTGCCAGTAGAACCCCCGCCAGAGCCTCTAACTATGGCTACACCTTC.